This T cell receptor (beta chain) was captured by sequencing in a study of coeliac disease. As for the study in general: Without high-resolution HLA typing, biased TRBV7-2 usage was queried. Whole-study results and caveats: The authors judged this method unsuitable for unbiased gliadin-specific T cell detection.

This clone has only a few counts. The antigen is undetermined. Repertoires were generated with immunoSEQ multiplex PCR, while TCRdb's copy carries only in-frame clones and drops some. The table shows several thousand clones, with less than 80% occurring only once. Trimming took 1 base from V and 6 from J; bases not matched to a gene: 7. The CDR3 is 15 residues long. Germline lookup yields CDR1 SGDLS and CDR2 YYNGEE. The V gene is TRBV9, the J gene TRBJ1-1; 9 bases are a match to TRBD1. The receptor's source is a man aged 55 to 70 with celiac disease on a gluten-free diet. The specimen was lymphocytes from the gut lamina propria. The CDR3 here is CASSVMGQGGPEAFF. The CDR3 bases are TGTGCCAGCAGCGTAATGGGACAGGGAGGCCCTGAAGCTTTCTTT.